A selection of T cell receptor beta chains follows, all from one sample in a study of blood T cell repertoires in COVID-19. The table came from immunoSEQ multiplex PCR; TCRdb's copy has only in-frame clones and leaves some out. The sample records roughly 230,000 clones, approximately 77% being singletons. Sample: peripheral blood. The receptors shown here come from a woman older than 75 with acute or convalescent COVID-19. CDR3s include the opening cysteine and the closing phenylalanine or tryptophan. A D gene is named only where the DNA matches it firmly. Expanded clones are given a class, and other clones once, few, many or no size at all.

CDR3nt: TGTGCCAGCAGCCCGTATGACAGGGTCCCTAATTCACCCCTCCACTTT; CDR3aa: CASSPYDRVPNSPLHF; j_gene: TRBJ1-6; abundance: .; d_gene: TRBD1; v_gene: TRBV7-2
CDR3nt: TGTGCCAGTAGGTGGGAGGGTCAGCCCCAGCATTTT; CDR3aa: CASRWEGQPQHF; j_gene: TRBJ1-5; abundance: .; d_gene: .; v_gene: TRBV19
CDR3nt: TGTGCCAGCAGCGTAGAGGGGACACAACAAGAGACCCAGTACTTC; CDR3aa: CASSVEGTQQETQYF; j_gene: TRBJ2-5; abundance: .; d_gene: .; v_gene: TRBV9
CDR3nt: TGCAGCGTATCGACTAGAGGAAACACCATATATTTT; CDR3aa: CSVSTRGNTIYF; j_gene: TRBJ1-3; abundance: .; d_gene: .; v_gene: TRBV29-1
CDR3nt: TGTGCCAGCAGCCTTGACAGGGCGAGCAATCAGCCCCAGCATTTT; CDR3aa: CASSLDRASNQPQHF; j_gene: TRBJ1-5; abundance: .; d_gene: TRBD1; v_gene: TRBV6-5
CDR3nt: TGTGCCATCAGCCAAGGACAGGGGAATTCACCCCTCCACTTT; CDR3aa: CAISQGQGNSPLHF; j_gene: TRBJ1-6; abundance: few; d_gene: TRBD1; v_gene: TRBV10-3
CDR3nt: TGTGCCAGCAGTACCTGGACAGCAGGCAACACTGAAGCTTTCTTT; CDR3aa: CASSTWTAGNTEAFF; j_gene: TRBJ1-1; abundance: .; d_gene: .; v_gene: TRBV6-5
CDR3nt: TGTGCCACCACAAATCAGCCCCAGCATTTT; CDR3aa: CATTNQPQHF; j_gene: TRBJ1-5; abundance: .; d_gene: .; v_gene: TRBV5-4
CDR3nt: TGTGCCAGCAGCCCCCTTCTTCCGGGCGAGCAGTACTTC; CDR3aa: CASSPLLPGEQYF; j_gene: TRBJ2-7; abundance: .; d_gene: .; v_gene: TRBV3-1/TRBV3-2
CDR3nt: TGTGCCACCAGCAGAGACCGTCAGGGGCGTGAAAAACTGTTTTTT; CDR3aa: CATSRDRQGREKLFF; j_gene: TRBJ1-4; abundance: .; d_gene: .; v_gene: TRBV15
CDR3nt: TGCGCCAGCAGCTTGGGGACAGGGGTCCCTGAAGCTTTCTTT; CDR3aa: CASSLGTGVPEAFF; j_gene: TRBJ1-1; abundance: .; d_gene: TRBD1; v_gene: TRBV5-1
CDR3nt: TGTGCCAGCAGTTCGGACAGGGATTGGGGTAGCAATCAGCCCCAGCATTTT; CDR3aa: CASSSDRDWGSNQPQHF; j_gene: TRBJ1-5; abundance: .; d_gene: TRBD1; v_gene: TRBV28
CDR3nt: TGTGCCAGCAGCACCAGCGTTACAACTAATGAAAAACTGTTTTTT; CDR3aa: CASSTSVTTNEKLFF; j_gene: TRBJ1-4; abundance: .; d_gene: .; v_gene: TRBV11-3
CDR3nt: TGTGCCAGCAGCCTCGGGGGGGGGAACAACTATGGCTACACCTTC; CDR3aa: CASSLGGGNNYGYTF; j_gene: TRBJ1-2; abundance: few; d_gene: .; v_gene: TRBV14
CDR3nt: TGCGCCAGCAGCTTGGAGGGACAGAAGAGAGTGAATGAGCAGTTCTTC; CDR3aa: CASSLEGQKRVNEQFF; j_gene: TRBJ2-1; abundance: few; d_gene: TRBD1; v_gene: TRBV5-1
CDR3nt: TGTGCCAGTATTCAGCCCGGGACAGGGGACTATGGCTACACCTTC; CDR3aa: CASIQPGTGDYGYTF; j_gene: TRBJ1-2; abundance: .; d_gene: TRBD1; v_gene: TRBV19
CDR3nt: TGTGCCAGCAGCTTAGATTGGGCGCCCTACAATGAGCAGTTCTTC; CDR3aa: CASSLDWAPYNEQFF; j_gene: TRBJ2-1; abundance: .; d_gene: .; v_gene: TRBV11-2
CDR3nt: TGTGCCAGCAGCCCCGGGACTAGGAATGAGCAGTTCTTC; CDR3aa: CASSPGTRNEQFF; j_gene: TRBJ2-1; abundance: .; d_gene: TRBD2; v_gene: TRBV5-4
CDR3nt: TGTGCCAGCAGCTTGGTTAGCGGGGGCACAGATACGCAGTATTTT; CDR3aa: CASSLVSGGTDTQYF; j_gene: TRBJ2-3; abundance: .; d_gene: TRBD2; v_gene: TRBV5-4
CDR3nt: TGTGCCAGCAGCCAACACCCACAGGGGGCAGGCTACGAGCAGTACTTC; CDR3aa: CASSQHPQGAGYEQYF; j_gene: TRBJ2-7; abundance: .; d_gene: TRBD1; v_gene: TRBV3-1/TRBV3-2
CDR3nt: TGCGCCAGCAGCTCCTTACGACAGGGTGGGCATGGCTACACCTTC; CDR3aa: CASSSLRQGGHGYTF; j_gene: TRBJ1-2; abundance: .; d_gene: TRBD1; v_gene: TRBV5-1
CDR3nt: TGTGCCAGCAGCTCCGACAGGGGTACCGACAATGAGCAGTTCTTC; CDR3aa: CASSSDRGTDNEQFF; j_gene: TRBJ2-1; abundance: .; d_gene: TRBD1; v_gene: TRBV7-2
CDR3nt: TGTGCCAGCACCTTCTTAACTAGTGTCGAGCAGTTCTTC; CDR3aa: CASTFLTSVEQFF; j_gene: TRBJ2-1; abundance: .; d_gene: .; v_gene: TRBV2
CDR3nt: TGTGCCAGCAGTTTTACAACAGGGGGCCATCAGCCCCAGCATTTT; CDR3aa: CASSFTTGGHQPQHF; j_gene: TRBJ1-5; abundance: .; d_gene: TRBD1; v_gene: TRBV6-5
CDR3nt: TGTGCCAGCAGCCCCCGACATATCGTGAACGTTGGCTACACCTTC; CDR3aa: CASSPRHIVNVGYTF; j_gene: TRBJ1-2; abundance: .; d_gene: .; v_gene: TRBV7-9
CDR3nt: TGCGCCAGCAGATCCCGACAGGGAATGGATTCACCCCTCCACTTT; CDR3aa: CASRSRQGMDSPLHF; j_gene: TRBJ1-6; abundance: once; d_gene: TRBD1; v_gene: TRBV5-1
CDR3nt: TGTGCCAGCAGTTACCCCCTTACAGGGTCTAGGCACGAGCAGTACTTC; CDR3aa: CASSYPLTGSRHEQYF; j_gene: TRBJ2-7; abundance: few; d_gene: .; v_gene: TRBV27
CDR3nt: TGTGCCAGCAGCTTAGCCCGTCCCTCGGGACTAGCGGGGGGGCCGAGAGAGACCCAGTACTTC; CDR3aa: CASSLARPSGLAGGPRETQYF; j_gene: TRBJ2-5; abundance: .; d_gene: TRBD2; v_gene: TRBV7-2
CDR3nt: TGTGCCAGCAGCTTATGGCAGGGTAATGAAAAACTGTTTTTT; CDR3aa: CASSLWQGNEKLFF; j_gene: TRBJ1-4; abundance: few; d_gene: .; v_gene: TRBV5-5
CDR3nt: TGTGCCAGTAGTTACACCCTGGGGGACTACACAGATACGCAGTATTTT; CDR3aa: CASSYTLGDYTDTQYF; j_gene: TRBJ2-3; abundance: .; d_gene: TRBD2; v_gene: TRBV6-2/TRBV6-3
CDR3nt: TGTGCCAGCAGCTTTACGCGAGGGACAGGGAGGCCTGAAGCTTTCTTT; CDR3aa: CASSFTRGTGRPEAFF; j_gene: TRBJ1-1; abundance: .; d_gene: TRBD1; v_gene: TRBV7-8
CDR3nt: TGTGCCAGCAGCTTTGGGCAGGGGGCAAAGTCCTATAATTCACCCCTCCACTTT; CDR3aa: CASSFGQGAKSYNSPLHF; j_gene: TRBJ1-6; abundance: few; d_gene: TRBD1; v_gene: TRBV5-6
CDR3nt: TGTGCCAGCAGCGTAGTCGGAGGGAACACCGGGGAGCTGTTTTTT; CDR3aa: CASSVVGGNTGELFF; j_gene: TRBJ2-2; abundance: .; d_gene: .; v_gene: TRBV9
CDR3nt: TGTGCCAGCAGCTTAGGCAGTGTGCTAGGCTATGGCTACACCTTC; CDR3aa: CASSLGSVLGYGYTF; j_gene: TRBJ1-2; abundance: .; d_gene: .; v_gene: TRBV7-9